This T cell receptor beta chain was recorded in a study of vaccination and CD4 T cells after COVID-19. Notes on this clonotype: Its target is not known.

Treatment of the sample: roughly ten-day PBMC culture with coronavirus spike peptide pools or control peptides (ViraFEST assay). Negative-selection isolation of CD4+ T cells was performed after around ten days of culture. With the Oncomine TCR Beta short-read assay, DNA from cultured CD4+ T cells was sequenced. Cultured CD4+ T cells were the source of extracted genomic DNA. In TCRdb, the PCR reads were re-called with MiXCR into one record per CDR3 protein. This sample carries some 17,000 distinct CDR3 sequences, just over 70% of them seen once, and the ten largest clones take roughly 15%. Trimming removed 0 bases from V and 10 bases from J, with 18 bases in between. There are 15 residues in the CDR3.

What was sequenced was CD4+ T cells from blood, cultured in vitro. The chain uses TRBV12-3 or TRBV12-4 and TRBJ2-5; the D gene could be TRBD1 or TRBD2 (5 bases each). The TCR comes from a human donor who had recovered from COVID-19. The CDR3 region is CASSLAGTRGGDQYF. The DNA for the CDR3 is TGTGCCAGCAGTTTAGCCGGGACCCGAGGAGGAGACCAGTACTTC.